This T cell receptor (beta chain) was recovered during a study of identical twins. J gave up 4 bases and V 5 bases, and 5 bases lay outside the gene matches. CDR1 is MNHNS and CDR2 is SASEGT in the germline V gene. The CDR3 contains 14 residues. Template switching created a universal primer site, and the cDNA included unique molecular identifiers. TCRdb reprocessed the 5' RACE reads via MiXCR and lists one record per CDR3 protein. This table holds under 500,000 distinct CDR3 sequences, around 15% found once. Separately, the same data were catalogued under a study of yellow fever vaccine responses in identical twins.

This sequence joins TRBV6-1 and TRBJ2-3; TRBD2 matches at 8 bases. Sequenced input: CD4+ T cells sorted from blood. This sequence originates from a woman younger than 30 in good health. DNA of the CDR3: TGTGCCAGCAGTATAACGGGGGGGGCAGATACGCAGTATTTT. This codes for CASSITGGADTQYF.